These T cell receptor beta chains were read from a single sample in a study of human T cells and chemical hapten exposure. TCRdb passed the RACE reads through MiXCR, listing each CDR3 protein once. The sample has 75,000 to 90,000 distinct CDR3 sequences, 10% seen once. The input for sequencing was whole blood, taken in connection with sensitization to the hapten diphenylcyclopropenone (DPC). All receptors come from a woman aged 45-59 years with alopecia areata. Some clones in this sample may be carry-over from other donors' samples. CDR3s include the opening cysteine and the closing phenylalanine or tryptophan. Each record gives: D gene, V gene, J gene, clone size, CDR3 DNA, CDR3 protein. A D gene is named only where the DNA matches it firmly. Clone size appears in some rows only: once, few, many, or a class for an expanded clone.

d_gene: .; v_gene: TRBV11-2; j_gene: TRBJ2-5; abundance: many; CDR3nt: TGTGCCAGCAGCAAAGCCGGGGCCCAGACCCAGTACTTC; CDR3aa: CASSKAGAQTQYF
d_gene: .; v_gene: TRBV11-2; j_gene: TRBJ1-3; abundance: .; CDR3nt: TGTGCCAGCAGCTTATTGAGGGGAACTGGAAACACCATATATTTT; CDR3aa: CASSLLRGTGNTIYF
d_gene: TRBD2; v_gene: TRBV28; j_gene: TRBJ2-7; abundance: .; CDR3nt: TGTGCCACCTCGAACGGGGGGTCTTCCTACGAGCAGTACTTC; CDR3aa: CATSNGGSSYEQYF
d_gene: .; v_gene: TRBV3-1; j_gene: TRBJ2-7; abundance: many; CDR3nt: TGTGCCAGCAGCCCGGGGGATTCCCCCTACGAGCAGTACTTC; CDR3aa: CASSPGDSPYEQYF
d_gene: .; v_gene: TRBV11-3; j_gene: TRBJ2-3; abundance: .; CDR3nt: TGTGCCAGCAGTAGGTCCGCGGATACGCAGTATTTT; CDR3aa: CASSRSADTQYF
d_gene: TRBD1; v_gene: TRBV19; j_gene: TRBJ1-5; abundance: .; CDR3nt: TGTGCCAGTAGTATCAGGGACAGGCCCAATCAGCCCCAGCATTTT; CDR3aa: CASSIRDRPNQPQHF
d_gene: TRBD2; v_gene: TRBV7-9; j_gene: TRBJ2-3; abundance: .; CDR3nt: TGTGCCAGCAGCTTAGCGGGAGGGCTCGCAGATACGCAGTATTTT; CDR3aa: CASSLAGGLADTQYF
d_gene: .; v_gene: TRBV20-1; j_gene: TRBJ2-2; abundance: .; CDR3nt: TGCAGTGCTTCGACAACGAACACCGGGGAGCTGTTTTTT; CDR3aa: CSASTTNTGELFF
d_gene: TRBD2; v_gene: TRBV6-6; j_gene: TRBJ2-7; abundance: few; CDR3nt: TGTGCCAGCAGTCTAGACTCCGCGGGAGCCGAGCAGTACTTC; CDR3aa: CASSLDSAGAEQYF
d_gene: .; v_gene: TRBV5-4; j_gene: TRBJ2-1; abundance: few; CDR3nt: TGTGCCAGCAGCTCGCGAACGGACGGAAACAATGAGCAGTTCTTC; CDR3aa: CASSSRTDGNNEQFF
d_gene: .; v_gene: TRBV7-2; j_gene: TRBJ1-5; abundance: .; CDR3nt: TGTGCCAGCAGCTTAAATCCTCAGCCCCAGCATTTT; CDR3aa: CASSLNPQPQHF
d_gene: TRBD2; v_gene: TRBV2; j_gene: TRBJ2-7; abundance: .; CDR3nt: TGTGCCAGCGGGGGGGCCTACGAGCAGTACTTC; CDR3aa: CASGGAYEQYF
d_gene: .; v_gene: TRBV9; j_gene: TRBJ1-4; abundance: .; CDR3nt: TGTGCCAGCAGCCCCGGTGCTCAGGCAACTAATGAAAAACTGTTTTTT; CDR3aa: CASSPGAQATNEKLFF
d_gene: .; v_gene: TRBV7-2; j_gene: TRBJ2-6; abundance: many; CDR3nt: TGTGCCAGCAGCTTAGAAGTTCGGGTCTCTGGGGCCAACGTCCTGACTTTC; CDR3aa: CASSLEVRVSGANVLTF
d_gene: .; v_gene: TRBV5-1; j_gene: TRBJ2-3; abundance: many; CDR3nt: TGCGCCAGCAGCTTGGGACACCGGGACCCGCGCACAGATACGCAGTATTTT; CDR3aa: CASSLGHRDPRTDTQYF
d_gene: .; v_gene: TRBV6-1; j_gene: TRBJ2-7; abundance: .; CDR3nt: TGTGCCAGCAGTGAATGGCTAGCTGCCTACGAGCAGTACTTC; CDR3aa: CASSEWLAAYEQYF